This section outlines one T cell receptor (beta chain) sequence together with its context. From RNA, the CDR3 regions of TCR beta chains were amplified and sequenced. The authors performed first-round RT-PCR with HTBI primers and then a second-round multiplex PCR. TCRdb processed the multiplex PCR reads anew with MiXCR; each CDR3 protein has one entry. The sample holds hundreds of thousands of distinct CDR3 sequences, roughly 41% seen once. This sample is drawn from a study of Graves' ophthalmopathy and Graves' hyperthyroidism. At the level of the study: Ahead of any treatment, peripheral blood was obtained at the initial diagnosis.

The CDR3 runs 17 residues. The germline gives CDR1 SNHLY, CDR2 FYNNEI. V lost 1 base to trimming and J lost 4 bases, with 14 bases between them. The chain carries TRBV2 and TRBJ2-6, with D hard to call. Material for sequencing was peripheral blood. The receptor comes from an adult man with Graves' ophthalmopathy. Here the CDR3 reads CASSEGSRVTGANVLTF. CDR3 in DNA: TGTGCCAGCAGTGAAGGGTCACGGGTCACCGGGGCCAACGTCCTGACTTTC.